Described below is a single T cell receptor beta chain sequence and its context. The clone's antigen remains unknown. It has no much larger one-base neighbor in the sample; base qualities were not kept. Library preparation used the immunoSEQ multiplex PCR assay. For the multiplex PCR, a mixture combining 60 forward primers for TCR Vbeta segments and 13 reverse primers for TCR Jbeta segments was used. The CDR3 region of rearranged TCR beta genes was amplified from genomic DNA with a multiplex PCR assay. The amplified TCR beta libraries were sequenced on the Illumina HiSeq System as 87-base-pair reads. The original pipeline was this. A later analysis tallied roughly 78 million unique TCR beta chains across the approximately 670 repertoires, and around 10 million of those chains were shared by two or more donors. A nearest-neighbor algorithm error-corrected the raw reads and collapsed the reads into unique sequences, merging closely related sequences to remove PCR and sequencing errors. Alignment of CDR3 sequences to IMGT reference sequences was used to assign V, D and J gene segments. For a sequence to be retained, at least a six-nucleotide match to both a V gene segment and a J gene segment was required. A rearrangement was called productive if the CDR3 had no stop codons and remained in frame with V and J, and every other rearrangement was called non-productive. Following IMGT convention, CDR3 was defined as the stretch from the second conserved V-encoded cysteine up to the conserved J-encoded phenylalanine. The earlier analysis of approximately 590 of the donors excluded any sequence lacking an unambiguous match to a single V gene segment. An earlier analysis of some 610 of the donors called V segments functional above 56.7% productive rearrangements and segregating when the between-donor standard deviation exceeded 5%. A statistical classification framework was built to diagnose cytomegalovirus status from the catalog of TCR beta chain sequences. A later analysis assigned V and J genes by comparing TCR nucleotide sequences with IMGT/GENE-DB human TR gene sequences. In a later analysis, CDR3 sequences and most-parsimonious VDJ recombination scenarios were assigned using the TCRdist pipeline. In a later analysis, each TCR beta chain was defined by its CDR3 amino acid sequence together with its V-gene family, and reads lacking a unique V-gene family were excluded. As a way to deal with suspected cross-contamination and a sequencing artifact, a later analysis dropped hundreds of nucleotide sequences that were highly shared and had low generation probability. A later analysis calculated a clonal expansion index for each public chain from normalized within-repertoire ranks of inferred template counts. Generation probabilities in a later analysis came from a VDJ recombination model fitted to out-of-frame rearrangements, and those results were checked against IGoR. A later analysis scored TCR-TCR, TCR-HLA and TCR-CMV co-occurrence with hypergeometric tests, applying a repertoire-size bias correction to TCR pairs. False discovery rates were estimated in a later analysis by permuting HLA or CMV assignments 20 times. A later analysis grouped co-occurring TCRs with DBSCAN, adding TCRdist sequence similarity when clustering within HLA-allele-positive subsets. Co-occurrence clustering excluded repertoires with fewer than 30,000 or more than 120,000 public chains, plus five with anomalous nucleotide sharing. TCRdb limited this immuneACCESS table to in-frame rearrangements with V and J called. A share of clones is missing; checked studies link under half to unresolved V genes, and the rest is unexplained. V, J and clone size were drawn from that table, and D and trimming were deduced from the DNA. The sample table shows 150,000 to 200,000 clones, and about 72% are seen once. Around 1.5% of the sample lies in the top ten.

This sample stems from a study of cytomegalovirus exposure and HLA in healthy donors (dated by TCRdb to the late 2010s). At the level of the whole study: In an earlier analysis of 550 to 750 of the donors, 250 to 350 Gb of sequence data and 90 million to 120 million unique TCR beta sequences from some 170 million T cells were reported. The study was designed to test whether signatures of past pathogen exposure could be identified by cataloging public T cell receptors. All discovery cohort repertoires had been generated using a single sequencing platform. Genome-wide SNP genotypes for about 55% of the roughly 670 donors were used in a later genetic analysis, which treated that subset as a discovery cohort. The number of donors typed differed by locus, with roughly 629-640 for A, B, C, DRB1 and DQB1, roughly 550 for DQA1, 600 to 610 for DPA1, and approximately 470 for DPB1. Across 300 to 400 genotyped donors of the cohort, an average of about 250,000 unique TCR beta nucleotide sequences per donor were sequenced, and approximately 17% of those sequences were non-productive. The genetic ancestry cluster associated with self-reported Caucasian donors included roughly 84% of the approximately 430 genotyped donors. Roughly 290 gigabases of sequencing data and around 80 million unique TCR sequences made up an early release that covered approximately 700 HLA-typed donors. The study profiled the T cell repertoires of 550 to 700 subjects by immunosequencing and related them to cytomegalovirus serostatus. Several DR-DQ haplotypes were treated as single units for association and clustering because of strong linkage in the cohort. Rather than using new phenotypic data, the later analysis identified candidate immune exposures from TCR beta sequences and from how often those sequences occurred across donors. To decide whether each TCR beta V gene segment behaved as functional or pseudogenic, an earlier analysis of 587 of the donors relied on high-throughput TCR beta sequencing. HLA typing covered class I and class II loci at four-digit resolution. To predict cytomegalovirus infection status, the study brought together high-throughput TCR immunosequencing, statistical association of individual TCRs with disease status, and machine learning. In a later analysis, previously published TCR beta repertoires from roughly 710 donors were re-analyzed and high-resolution HLA genotyping was added so that TCR occurrence patterns could be studied. Alongside the repertoire data, information on donor age, sex, ethnicity and CMV serostatus was compiled. In addition to the first cohort of around 670 subjects, a separate validation cohort of 120 different subjects was used.

The CDR3 sequence holds 14 residues, the cysteine and phenylalanine included. Just the 42-base CDR3 DNA is kept, in frame starting at base 1. The junction shows trimming of 2 bases on V and 4 bases on J, plus 12 bases between the germline ends. The germline V gene gives CDR1 as SGHRS and CDR2 as YFSETQ. What the work shows at the level of the full study, not this receptor alone: The authors suggested that the approach could potentially be generalized to other disease states and immunological phenotypes. For the cohort, immune exposure information was limited to CMV serostatus. In both the original and validation cohorts, the classifier was reported to diagnose cytomegalovirus status with high specificity and sensitivity. In a later analysis, several top co-occurrence clusters were reported to appear linked to parvovirus B19, influenza, CMV and Epstein-Barr virus. An association between a missense DCLRE1C variant and V-gene and J-gene trimming of TCR beta chains was found in a later genetic analysis and replicated in an independent cohort. The study listed approximately 160 TCR beta chains as associated with cytomegalovirus. Because HLA typing was unavailable for some donors at each locus, only the typed subset was used in association tests. The sequencing pipeline was judged likely to have produced a cluster of highly shared sequence variants as a technical artifact. In an earlier analysis of over 550 of the donors, most TCR beta V segments were observed in productive rearrangements about 87% or about 30% of the time, broadly matching IMGT annotations. Most CMV-associated TCR beta chains appeared to be HLA-restricted in a later analysis, and the HLA associations seemed to be driven largely by CMV exposure. Seventeen rarely observed V segments, including chromosome 9 orphons, were excluded from the earlier analysis of some 590 of the donors because counts were too low. A later analysis found that TCR association rates varied across HLA loci, with DRB1 alleles showing the most associated TCRs and HLA-C alleles the fewest. Correlated functional status among segregating V segments might be attributable to linkage disequilibrium, but an unknown experimental factor could not be ruled out. A further reported finding was that TCR beta sequences accurately predicted the HLA-A and HLA-B alleles for most subjects in the first cohort. Compared with the 666-donor mean, donors in an Asian-associated ancestry cluster had fewer N-insertions in productive TCRs, according to a later genetic analysis. Some IMGT-functional V segments, including TRBV6-2 and TRBV6-3, could not be told apart with the 87-base-pair reads, so those segments were excluded. When HLA alleles, especially DR and DQ, strongly co-occurred, TCR associations were difficult to assign to individual alleles. Sequencing depth was assumed to be roughly uniform across donors in the presence/absence analyses, though that assumption may not hold. In a later analysis, HLA-associated TCR beta chains showed more clonal expansion and lower generation probabilities than non-associated chains that were equally common. Three of the identified cytomegalovirus-associated TCR beta chains were confirmed in vitro to be specific for cytomegalovirus antigens. A later analysis associated roughly 17,000 TCR beta sequences with specific HLA alleles at a false discovery rate of 0.05. Most TCR sequences were seen in very few donors, while some public TCRs were found in many individuals. The cohort was sequenced for TCR beta chains only, and without alpha or paired-chain data the features that could be detected were limited.

In total, roughly 710 healthy bone marrow donors made up the cohort. All cohort members were sampled while nominally healthy, although unrecorded immune exposures were likely present. The donor tested CMV seronegative and was one of the 352 seronegative cohort members. Each donor provided a peripheral blood sample, and peripheral blood mononuclear cells were used for TCR beta sequencing. The Qiagen DNeasy Blood Extraction Kit was used to extract genomic DNA from the blood cell samples. The sample taken for sequencing was PBMCs. The V and J genes are TRBV5-1 and TRBJ1-1; no D segment can be confidently identified. This TCR derives from a girl aged 10-17 years in good health and CMV-seronegative. The nucleotide sequence reads as follows: TGCGCCAGCAGCTTTATCACGATGAGCACTGAAGCTTTCTTT. Protein translation: CASSFITMSTEAFF.